This T cell receptor beta chain was obtained from a study of somatic mutations in cytotoxic T cells in rheumatoid arthritis. Assay used: immunoSEQ multiplex PCR; TCRdb lists only in-frame clones, some missing. The table records approximately 7,000 clones, about 81% of them present only once. Germline assignment: CDR1 SGDLS and CDR2 YYNGEE. The CDR3 sequence is 15 residues long. The trim removed 0 bases at V and 7 bases at J, leaving 3 bases unmatched. Positive magnetic bead selection, which isolated the CD4+ and CD8+ cells, was followed by a flow cytometry check of purity. This TCR came from an adult with rheumatoid arthritis. Material: CD8+ T cells sorted from blood. The rearrangement links TRBV9 to TRBJ2-1, with TRBD1 identical over 11 bases. DNA of the CDR3: TGTGCCAGCAGCGTAGGGACAGGGGGCAGAAATGAGCAGTTCTTC. This translates into CASSVGTGGRNEQFF. Drawing the rest from reference TRBV9 and TRBJ2-1, the complete variable domain is DSGVTQTPKHLITATGQRVTLRCSPRSGDLSVYWYQQSLDQGLQFLIQYYNGEERAKGNILERFSAQQFPDLHSELNLSSLELGDSALYFCASSVGTGGRNEQFFGPGTRLTVL.